This T cell receptor (beta chain) was documented in a study of Ad26.COV2.S vaccination and SARS-CoV-2 variants. Study-level information: Participants got Ad26.COV2.S intramuscularly, once or twice 56 days apart.

Assay used: immunoSEQ multiplex PCR; TCRdb lists only in-frame clones, some missing. The table shows about 480,000 clones, with 70% to 90% occurring only once. The CDR3 sequence is 16 residues long. Germline-derived CDR1 and CDR2 are ENHRY and SYGVKD. Trimming removed 4 bases at V and 3 bases at J, with 15 bases between. The treatment was: roughly 19 received Ad26.COV2.S at low or high dose, single or two shots; 5 received placebo; per-sample allocation not given. Sampling was performed 63 days after the first vaccine or placebo injection. The material sequenced was peripheral blood, taken in a trial of Ad26.COV2.S vaccine versus placebo. The V call is TRBV10-3, the J call TRBJ1-4; possibly TRBD1 for D (5 bases). This sequence originates from a person between 18 and 65 years old who received the Ad26.COV2.S COVID-19 vaccine or a placebo. The CDR3 loop is CAISGGGKAPNEKLFF. The CDR3 DNA is TGTGCCATCAGTGGTGGGGGGAAGGCCCCTAATGAAAAACTGTTTTTT.